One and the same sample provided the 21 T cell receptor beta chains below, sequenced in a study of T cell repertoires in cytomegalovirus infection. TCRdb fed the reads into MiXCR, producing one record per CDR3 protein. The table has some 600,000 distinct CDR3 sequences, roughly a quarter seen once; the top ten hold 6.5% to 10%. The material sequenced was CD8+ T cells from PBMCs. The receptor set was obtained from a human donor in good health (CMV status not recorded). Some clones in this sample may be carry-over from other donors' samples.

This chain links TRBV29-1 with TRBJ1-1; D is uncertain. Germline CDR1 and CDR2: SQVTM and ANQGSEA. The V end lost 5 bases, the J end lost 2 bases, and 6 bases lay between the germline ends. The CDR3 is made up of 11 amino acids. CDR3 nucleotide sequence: TGCAGCGTTATCACCAACACTGAAGCTTTCTTT. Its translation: CSVITNTEAFF.

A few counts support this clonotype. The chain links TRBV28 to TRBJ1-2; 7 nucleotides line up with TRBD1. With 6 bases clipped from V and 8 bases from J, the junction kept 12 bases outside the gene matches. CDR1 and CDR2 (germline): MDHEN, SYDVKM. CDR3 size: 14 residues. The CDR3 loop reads CASSTGQPPGGYTF. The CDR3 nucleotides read TGTGCCAGCAGCACGGGACAGCCCCCTGGGGGCTACACCTTC.

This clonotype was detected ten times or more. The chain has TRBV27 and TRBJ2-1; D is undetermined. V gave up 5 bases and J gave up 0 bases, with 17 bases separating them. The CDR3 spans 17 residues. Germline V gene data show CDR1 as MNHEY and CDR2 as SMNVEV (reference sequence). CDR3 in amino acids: CASSTLPQASSYNEQFF. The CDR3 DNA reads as TGTGCCAGCAGTACACTACCCCAGGCCAGCTCCTACAATGAGCAGTTCTTC.

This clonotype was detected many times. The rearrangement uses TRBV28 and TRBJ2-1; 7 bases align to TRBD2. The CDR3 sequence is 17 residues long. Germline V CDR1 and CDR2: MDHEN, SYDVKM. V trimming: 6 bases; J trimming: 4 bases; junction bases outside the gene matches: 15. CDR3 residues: CASRVGGKAGPYNEQFF. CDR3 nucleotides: TGTGCCAGCAGAGTGGGGGGGAAAGCGGGGCCTTACAATGAGCAGTTCTTC.

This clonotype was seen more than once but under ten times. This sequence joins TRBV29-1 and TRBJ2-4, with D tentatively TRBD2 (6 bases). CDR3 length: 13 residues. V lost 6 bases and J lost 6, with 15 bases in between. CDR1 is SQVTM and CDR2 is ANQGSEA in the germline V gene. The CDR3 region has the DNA TGCAGCGTCTTGGGGGGTAGAACAAACATTCAGTACTTC. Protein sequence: CSVLGGRTNIQYF. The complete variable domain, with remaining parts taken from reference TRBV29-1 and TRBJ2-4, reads SAVISQKPSRDICQRGTSLTIQCQVDSQVTMMFWYRQQPGQSLTLIATANQGSEATYESGFVIDKFPISRPNLTFSTLTVSNMSPEDSSIYLCSVLGGRTNIQYFGAGTRLSVL.

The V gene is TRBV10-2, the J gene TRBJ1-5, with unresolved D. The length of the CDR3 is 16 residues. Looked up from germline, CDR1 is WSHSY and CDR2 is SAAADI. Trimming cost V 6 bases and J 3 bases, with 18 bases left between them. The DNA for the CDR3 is TGCGCCAGCAGGGCCCCGATCGGTCCCTCCAATCAGCCCCAGCATTTT. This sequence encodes CASRAPIGPSNQPQHF.

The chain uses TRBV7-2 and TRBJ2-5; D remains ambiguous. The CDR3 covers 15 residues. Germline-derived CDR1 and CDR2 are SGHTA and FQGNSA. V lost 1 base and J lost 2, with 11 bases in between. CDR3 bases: TGTGCCAGCAGCTTAGTGGCTGGAACACAAGAGACCCAGTACTTC. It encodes CASSLVAGTQETQYF.

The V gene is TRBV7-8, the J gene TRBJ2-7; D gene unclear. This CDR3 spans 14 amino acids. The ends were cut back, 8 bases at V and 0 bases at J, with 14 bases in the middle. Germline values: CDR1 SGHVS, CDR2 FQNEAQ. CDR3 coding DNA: TGTGCCAGCCGCTCCTACCCAAGCTCCTACGAGCAGTACGTC. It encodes CASRSYPSSYEQYV.

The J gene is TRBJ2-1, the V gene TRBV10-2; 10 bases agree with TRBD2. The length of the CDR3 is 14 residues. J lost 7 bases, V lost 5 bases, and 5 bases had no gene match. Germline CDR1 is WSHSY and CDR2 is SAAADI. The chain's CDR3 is CASSMSGGANEQFF. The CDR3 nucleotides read TGCGCCAGCAGTATGAGCGGGGGGGCAAATGAGCAGTTCTTC.

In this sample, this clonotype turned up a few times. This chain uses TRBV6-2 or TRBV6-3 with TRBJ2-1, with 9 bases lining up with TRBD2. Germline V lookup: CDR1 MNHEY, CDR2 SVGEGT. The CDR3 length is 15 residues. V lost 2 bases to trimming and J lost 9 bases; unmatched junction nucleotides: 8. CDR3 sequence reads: CASSYRQRGAGEQFF. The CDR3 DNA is TGTGCCAGCAGTTACAGGCAGCGGGGGGCCGGTGAGCAGTTCTTC.

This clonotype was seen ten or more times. The CDR3 sequence is CASSQTGRTYNEKLFF. The CDR3 DNA sequence: TGTGCCAGCAGCCAGACTGGGCGGACGTATAATGAAAAACTGTTTTTT. The chain employs TRBV4-2 and TRBJ1-4; D ambiguous. CDR1 and CDR2 (germline): LGHNA, YNFKEQ. This CDR3 has 16 residues. Trimming cost V 3 bases and J 4 bases, with 15 bases left between them.

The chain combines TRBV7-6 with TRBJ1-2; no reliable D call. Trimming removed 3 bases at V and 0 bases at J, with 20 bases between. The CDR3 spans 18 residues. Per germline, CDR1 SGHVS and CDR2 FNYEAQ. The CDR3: CASSFEFPSEFPNYGYTF. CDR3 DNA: TGTGCCAGCAGCTTCGAATTCCCTAGCGAGTTTCCTAACTATGGCTACACCTTC.

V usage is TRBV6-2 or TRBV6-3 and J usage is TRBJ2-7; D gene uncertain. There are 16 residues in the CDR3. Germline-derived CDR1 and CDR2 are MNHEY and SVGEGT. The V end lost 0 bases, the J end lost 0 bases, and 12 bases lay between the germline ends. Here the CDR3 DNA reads TGTGCCAGCAGTTACTCGAGATGGGTTAGCTCCTACGAGCAGTACGTC. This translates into CASSYSRWVSSYEQYV.

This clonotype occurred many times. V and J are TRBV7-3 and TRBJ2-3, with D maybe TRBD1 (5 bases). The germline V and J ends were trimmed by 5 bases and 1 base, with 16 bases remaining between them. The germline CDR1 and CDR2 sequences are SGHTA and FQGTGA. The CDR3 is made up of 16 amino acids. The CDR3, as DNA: TGTGCCAGCAGCCTTAACGCCCAACAGGGCACAGATACGCAGTATTTT. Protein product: CASSLNAQQGTDTQYF.

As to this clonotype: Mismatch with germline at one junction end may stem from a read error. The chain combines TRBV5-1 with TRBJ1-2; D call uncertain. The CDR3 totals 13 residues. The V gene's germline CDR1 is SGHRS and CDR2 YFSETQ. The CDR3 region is CARSLVAVEGYTF. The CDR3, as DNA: TGCGCCAGGAGCTTGGTTGCAGTGGAGGGCTACACCTTC. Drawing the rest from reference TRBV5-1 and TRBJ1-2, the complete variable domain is KAGVTQTPRYLIKTRGQQVTLSCSPISGHRSVSWYQQTPGQGLQFLFEYFSETQRNKGNFPGRFSGRQFSNSRSEMNVSTLELGDSALYLCARSLVAVEGYTFGSGTRLTVV.

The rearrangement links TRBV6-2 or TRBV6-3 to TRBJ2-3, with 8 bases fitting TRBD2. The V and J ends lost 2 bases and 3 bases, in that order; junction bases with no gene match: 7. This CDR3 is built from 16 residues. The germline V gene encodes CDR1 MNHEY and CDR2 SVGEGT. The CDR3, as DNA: TGTGCCAGCAGTTACGTCGGGACTAGGGGAACAGATACGCAGTATTTT. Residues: CASSYVGTRGTDTQYF.

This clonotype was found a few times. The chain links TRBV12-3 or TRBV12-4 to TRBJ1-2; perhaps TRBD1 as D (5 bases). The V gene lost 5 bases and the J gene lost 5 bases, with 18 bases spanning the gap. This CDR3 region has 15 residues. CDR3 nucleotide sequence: TGTGCCAGCAGTCCGCCCCTCCGGGACGAGTATGGCTACACCTTC. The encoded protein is CASSPPLRDEYGYTF.

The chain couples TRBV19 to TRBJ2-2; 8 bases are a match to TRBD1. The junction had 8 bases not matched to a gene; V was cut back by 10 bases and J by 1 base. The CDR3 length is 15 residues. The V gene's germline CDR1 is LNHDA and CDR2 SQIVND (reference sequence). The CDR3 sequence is CATTPGTGNTGELFF. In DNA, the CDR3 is TGTGCCACCACCCCCGGGACAGGGAACACCGGGGAGCTGTTTTTT. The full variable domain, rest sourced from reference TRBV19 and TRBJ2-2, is DGGITQSPKYLFRKEGQNVTLSCEQNLNHDAMYWYRQDPGQGLRLIYYSQIVNDFQKGDIAEGYSVSREKKESFPLTVTSAQKNPTAFYLCATTPGTGNTGELFFGEGSRLTVL.

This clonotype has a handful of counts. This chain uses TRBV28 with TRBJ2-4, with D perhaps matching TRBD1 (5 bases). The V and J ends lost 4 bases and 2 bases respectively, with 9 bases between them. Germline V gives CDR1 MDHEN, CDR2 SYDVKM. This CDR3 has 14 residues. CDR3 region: CASSSDSPKNIQYF. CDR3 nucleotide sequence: TGTGCCAGCAGTTCCGACAGCCCCAAAAACATTCAGTACTTC. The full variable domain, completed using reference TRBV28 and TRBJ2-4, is DVKVTQSSRYLVKRTGEKVFLECVQDMDHENMFWYRQDPGLGLRLIYFSYDVKMKEKGDIPEGYSVSREKKERFSLILESASTNQTSMYLCASSSDSPKNIQYFGAGTRLSVL.

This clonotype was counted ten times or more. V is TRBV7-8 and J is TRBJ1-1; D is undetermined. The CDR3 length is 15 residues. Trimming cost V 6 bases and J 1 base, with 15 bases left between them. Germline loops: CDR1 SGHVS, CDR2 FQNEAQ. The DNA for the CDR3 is TGTGCCAGCAGTCAAACTGACGGTACGAACACTGAAGCTTTCTTT. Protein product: CASSQTDGTNTEAFF.

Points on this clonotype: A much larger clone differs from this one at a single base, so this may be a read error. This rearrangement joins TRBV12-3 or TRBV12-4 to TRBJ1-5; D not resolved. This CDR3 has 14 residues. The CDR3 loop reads CVSSPGDRNQPQHF. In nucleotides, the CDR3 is TGTGTCAGCAGCCCAGGAGATAGAAATCAGCCCCAGCATTTT.